Listed below are T cell receptor beta chains from one sample, sequenced in a study of shared clonotypes between healthy human individuals. The method was immunoSEQ multiplex PCR; TCRdb's version includes in-frame clones alone and lacks a portion of them. The sample holds more than 2 million clones, 95% seen once. Sequencing was performed on naive CD4+ T cells sorted from blood. The receptors shown here come from a man between 18 and 35 years old in good health. Each CDR3 is given with its conserved first and last residue. Size values are once, few and many counts, or a class for expanded clones, and some rows have none.

clone_size v_call cdr3_aa
- TRBV5-1 CASSFGAAGNTIYF
few TRBV5-1 CASSEQGYEQYF
- TRBV5-6 CASSLWDNSGNTIYF
- TRBV18 CASSPPLAGGRRGYNEQFF
- TRBV19 CASRGSGGYTF
- TRBV7-7 CASSTEEGNTIYF
- TRBV6-5 CASSYSMGDHEAFF
- TRBV2 CASSERQVGNQPQHF
- TRBV30 CAWKVGALQNSPLHF
- TRBV19 CASSEQGADEQYF
many TRBV2 CATSGDSNQPQHF
- TRBV18 CASSPSGASGNTIYF
- TRBV25-1 CASSEAGGQETQYF
- TRBV6-6 CASSQLAGTNTGELFF
- TRBV4-1 CASSPGPRGGRGELFF
once TRBV4-1 CASSLGTARSYNSPLHF
- TRBV10-3 CAISGDLNTQYF